This T cell receptor beta chain was recovered during a study of beta chain features in type 1 diabetes. At the level of the study: About 98,000,000 sorted cells were examined across all samples.

About this clone itself: The target antigen is unknown. Other DNA sequences in the sample encode the same CDR3.

Per germline, CDR1 SNHLY and CDR2 FYNNEI. The CDR3 is 12 residues long. Trimming took off 2 bases at V and 5 bases at J, with 6 bases between the two ends. General study results and limits: The question of HLA type influencing TCRB rearrangement was one that remained unresolved here.

Reverse transcribing all isolated RNA meant expressed TCRB transcripts were sequenced. Sequencing used immunoSEQ multiplex PCR; TCRdb keeps in-frame clones, though not all of them. Among 430,000 or so clones, about an eighth were seen once, and the ten largest hold 0.04% to 0.05%. The specimen was naive CD4+ T cells from blood. The rearrangement uses TRBV2 and TRBJ2-5; D not certain. This receptor was taken from a woman aged 18-29 years in good health. In nucleotides, the CDR3 is TGTGCCAGCAGTGAAAATGGGGAGACCCAGTACTTC. Translation gives CASSENGETQYF.